Shown below are 8 T cell receptor beta chains from a single sample sequenced in a study of CD8 T cell repertoires and HIV-1 epitope variants (dated by TCRdb to 2018 to 2021). The receptor library was made with the immunoSEQ multiplex PCR assay. What TCRdb holds here is the immuneACCESS table cut down to in-frame rearrangements. Part of the clones is not present; checked against another copy, under half of the missing clones reflect an unresolved V gene, and the others are unexplained. The sample table lists about 95,000 clones, more than 65% of them with a count of one. The ten largest make up about 26% of the sample. The sequenced sample consisted of uncultured baseline CD8+ T cells from peripheral blood mononuclear cells (PBMCs). These receptors were collected from a male donor with HIV.

To note about this clone: Other DNA sequences from this sample encode an identical CDR3 as well. The chain couples TRBV5-4 to TRBJ1-1; D gene uncertain. The germline V gene has CDR1 SGHNT and CDR2 YYREEE (reference sequence). Trimming left V 1 base short and J 2 bases short, with 0 bases between. This CDR3 comprises 11 residues. CDR3 DNA: TGTGCCAGCAGCTTGAACACTGAAGCTTTCTTT. Translation: CASSLNTEAFF.

The table lists this clone with a few counts. The chain couples TRBV5-1 to TRBJ1-1; D may be TRBD1 (6 bases). V lost 1 base and J 8 bases, leaving 15 bases between the germline ends. This CDR3 is 14 amino acids long. The V gene's germline CDR1 is SGHRS and CDR2 YFSETQ. CDR3 sequence (DNA): TGCGCCAGCAGCTTGATACTCGGGGGCCGGGAAGCTTTCTTT. Its translation: CASSLILGGREAFF.

This chain connects TRBV6-5 to TRBJ2-1; 9 nucleotides agree with TRBD2. The CDR3 covers 15 residues. Germline V lookup: CDR1 MNHEY, CDR2 SVGAGI. V shed 6 bases, J shed 2 bases, and the junction held 5 bases outside the gene matches. The CDR3, as DNA: TGTGCCAGCAGCTATGGACTAGCGACCTACAATGAGCAGTTCTTC. It codes for CASSYGLATYNEQFF.

The chain uses TRBV7-2 and TRBJ2-5, with D perhaps matching TRBD2 (5 bases). Germline-derived CDR1 and CDR2 are SGHTA and FQGNSA. The CDR3 length is 15 residues. Trimming took off 5 bases at V and 0 bases at J, with 13 bases between the two ends. DNA of the CDR3: TGTGCCAGCAGCCGGGATGGGCTACACCAAGAGACCCAGTACTTC. It specifies CASSRDGLHQETQYF.

The chain employs TRBV28 and TRBJ1-6, with TRBD1 matching over 10 bases. In germline, CDR1 is MDHEN, CDR2 SYDVKM. Trimming removed 10 bases from V and 10 bases from J; junction bases left unmatched: 16. The CDR3 loop spans 16 amino acids. The CDR3 DNA follows: TGTGCCACCAATGTTTTCGGGACAGGGGAAGGGTCACCCCTCCACTTT. Translation gives CATNVFGTGEGSPLHF.

The chain links TRBV6-1 to TRBJ2-3; D remains unclear. The CDR3 contains 14 residues. The V end lost 5 bases, the J end lost 0 bases, and 9 bases lay between the germline ends. The germline CDR1 and CDR2 sequences are MNHNS and SASEGT. The CDR3 protein is CASSFVTSTDTQYF. The DNA for the CDR3 is TGTGCCAGCAGTTTCGTAACTAGCACAGATACGCAGTATTTT.

The chain couples TRBV6-5 to TRBJ1-1; D uncertain. The ends were cut back, 0 bases at V and 5 bases at J, with 7 bases in the middle. Germline loops: CDR1 MNHEY, CDR2 SVGAGI. The CDR3 has 13 amino acids. The CDR3 coding sequence is TGTGCCAGCAGTTACTCTAGGAGGACTGAAGCTTTCTTT. Its protein is CASSYSRRTEAFF.

The gene calls are TRBV7-9 and TRBJ2-5, with D perhaps TRBD1 or TRBD2 (6 bases each). This CDR3 is 13 amino acids long. Germline CDR1 is SEHNR and CDR2 is FQNEAQ (reference sequence). Trimming took 1 base from V and 4 from J, leaving 7 bases between them. CDR3 region: CASSLEGGETQYF. The CDR3 DNA follows: TGTGCCAGCAGCTTAGAGGGGGGAGAGACCCAGTACTTC.